A single sample gave rise to the 25 T cell receptor beta chains below, sequenced in a study of post-analysis software for immune sequencing data. No cognate antigen is known for these TCRs. Unique molecular identifiers were present in the TCR beta cDNA libraries. TCRdb reanalysed the PCR reads using MiXCR and keeps one entry per CDR3 protein. The table records about 810,000 distinct CDR3 sequences, around 50% of them present only once. Study-wide findings and caveats: Several TRBV segments (TRBV5-6, TRBV5-1 and TRBV20-1 among them) occurred more frequently in patients than in controls.

What was sequenced was blood. The receptors stem from a girl aged 5 to 17 with multiple sclerosis.

V and J are TRBV20-1 and TRBJ2-1, with TRBD2 matching 10 bases. Per the germline V gene, CDR1 is DFQATT and CDR2 is SNEGSKA (reference sequence). The CDR3 runs 14 residues. Trimming cost V 6 bases and J 3 bases; bases outside gene matches: 5. CDR3 protein: CSASRTSGYNEQFF. CDR3 in DNA: TGCAGTGCCTCCCGGACTAGCGGCTACAATGAGCAGTTCTTC.

This clonotype was observed a few times. The chain couples TRBV6-5 to TRBJ1-1; tentative D call: TRBD1 (5 bases). This CDR3 has 17 residues. CDR1 is MNHEY and CDR2 is SVGAGI in the germline V gene. The ends were cut back, 0 bases at V and 0 bases at J, with 14 bases in the middle. CDR3 residues: CASSYSSGPPMNTEAFF. DNA of the CDR3: TGTGCCAGCAGTTACTCGTCAGGGCCGCCGATGAACACTGAAGCTTTCTTT.

The chain recombines TRBV11-2 with TRBJ2-7, with 11 bases matching TRBD2. After removal of 5 bases from V and 1 base from J, the junction contained 7 bases not matched to a gene. The V gene's germline CDR1 is SGHAT and CDR2 FQNNGV. This CDR3 is built from 16 residues. Written as DNA, the CDR3 is TGTGCCAGCAGCGTTGCTAGCGGGAGGACGTCCTACGAGCAGTACTTC. It encodes CASSVASGRTSYEQYF.

This chain's CDR3 is CASRPGRRNTEAFF. CDR3 DNA sequence: TGTGCCAGCAGGCCGGGACGGAGGAACACTGAAGCTTTCTTT. V is TRBV12-3 or TRBV12-4 and J is TRBJ1-1; weak D call: TRBD1 (5 bases). V was pared by 6 bases and J by 1 base, with 12 bases between. The CDR3 spans 14 residues.

As for this clonotype: Germline and junction disagree at one end, which may indicate a read error. The chain employs TRBV7-3 and TRBJ1-1; D is ambiguous. The CDR3 covers 13 residues. Germline CDR1 is SGHTA and CDR2 is FQGTGA. CDR3 residues: CASSFRMNTETFF. As DNA, the CDR3 is TGTGCCAGCAGCTTTCGCATGAACACTGAAACTTTCTTT. The complete variable domain, with remaining parts taken from reference TRBV7-3 and TRBJ1-1, reads GAGVSQTPSNKVTEKGKYVELRCDPISGHTALYWYRQSLGQGPEFLIYFQGTGAADDSGLPNDRFFAVRPEGSVSTLKIQRTERGDSAVYLCASSFRMNTETFFGQGTRLTVV.

The V and J genes are TRBV29-1 and TRBJ2-1; 8 nucleotides agree with TRBD2. The germline V gene has CDR1 SQVTM and CDR2 ANQGSEA. CDR3 size: 16 residues. Trimming removed 5 bases from V and 0 bases from J; junction bases left unmatched: 9. The CDR3 DNA sequence: TGCAGCGTTCAGGCCCCTAGCGGGCACTCCTACAATGAGCAGTTCTTC. Its translation is CSVQAPSGHSYNEQFF.

The V call is TRBV6-1, the J call TRBJ2-5, with 10 bases lining up with TRBD2. The CDR3 loop spans 18 amino acids. V shed 6 bases, J shed 2 bases, and the junction held 15 bases outside the gene matches. The V gene's germline CDR1 is MNHNS and CDR2 SASEGT. This CDR3 reads CASSQRGYSGGKQETQYF. CDR3 DNA: TGTGCCAGCAGCCAGAGGGGATATAGCGGGGGGAAGCAAGAGACCCAGTACTTC.

The count of this clonotype is one. V is TRBV10-2 and J is TRBJ2-5; D is unresolved. CDR3 size: 14 residues. V lost 2 bases to trimming and J lost 2 bases, with 9 bases between them. From germline, CDR1 is WSHSY and CDR2 SAAADI. The CDR3 sequence is CASSEKGWQETQYF. The CDR3 coding sequence is TGCGCCAGCAGTGAGAAGGGCTGGCAAGAGACCCAGTACTTC.

V usage is TRBV7-9 and J usage is TRBJ1-2; D is unresolved. Between the trimmed V and J ends, which lost 4 bases and 1 base, there was a span of 10 bases. The CDR3 runs 14 residues. Germline CDR1 is SEHNR and CDR2 is FQNEAQ (reference sequence). CDR3 amino acids: CASSSLRGNYGYTF. CDR3 DNA: TGTGCCAGCAGCTCGCTACGCGGTAACTATGGCTACACCTTC.

This rearrangement joins TRBV6-6 to TRBJ2-5; TRBD1 might be the D (6 bases). The CDR3 extends over 14 amino acids. Per the germline V gene, CDR1 is MNHNY and CDR2 is SVGAGI (reference sequence). The germline V and J ends were trimmed by 7 bases and 3 bases, with 15 bases remaining between them. The CDR3 protein is CASTPPWTEETQYF. The CDR3 DNA reads TGTGCCAGCACCCCACCGTGGACAGAAGAGACCCAGTACTTC.

The sample holds a few counts of this clonotype. The rearrangement joins TRBV5-1 to TRBJ1-2; a weak D match, TRBD1 (6 bases). The CDR3 has 14 amino acids. V was pared by 1 base and J by 8 bases, with 15 bases between. From germline, CDR1 is SGHRS and CDR2 YFSETQ. CDR3 bases: TGCGCCAGCAGCTTGTCTCGGGGGCCGGAAGGCTACACCTTC. It yields the protein CASSLSRGPEGYTF.

V usage is TRBV7-8 and J usage is TRBJ1-1; D call uncertain. Deletions cut 6 bases from V and 4 bases from J, with 21 bases between. CDR3 size: 16 residues. The V gene's germline CDR1 is SGHVS and CDR2 FQNEAQ. The CDR3 sequence: CASSPSYLLERTEAFF. CDR3 sequence (DNA): TGTGCCAGCAGTCCATCCTACCTTCTCGAGCGCACTGAAGCTTTCTTT.

The chain carries TRBV10-1 and TRBJ1-1; unclear D gene. V lost 7 bases, J lost 2 bases, and 11 bases lay in between. The CDR3 runs 13 residues. Germline-derived CDR1 and CDR2 are WNHNN and SYGVQD (reference sequence). The CDR3 DNA reads TGCGCCAGCATCTCCGGGAGAAACACTGAAGCTTTCTTT. Protein: CASISGRNTEAFF.

This clonotype was detected a few times. The chain has TRBV7-2 and TRBJ1-5, with unresolved D. The germline CDR1 and CDR2 sequences are SGHTA and FQGNSA. Trimming cost V 5 bases and J 2 bases, with 13 bases left between them. This CDR3 has 15 residues. The CDR3 nucleotides read TGTGCCAGCAGCCGGGCGGGCGGGCGCAATCAGCCCCAGCATTTT. The encoded protein is CASSRAGGRNQPQHF.

This chain connects TRBV7-3 to TRBJ2-1; 9 bases are shared with TRBD2. The CDR3 is 17 residues long. V lost 5 bases to trimming and J lost 7 bases; unmatched junction nucleotides: 15. Germline V lookup: CDR1 SGHTA, CDR2 FQGTGA. CDR3 in DNA: TGTGCCAGCAGCCCCCGCCAGGCGGGAGGGGCCGGTAATGAGCAGTTCTTC. Protein sequence: CASSPRQAGGAGNEQFF.

The J gene is TRBJ1-1, the V gene TRBV29-1; tentative D call: TRBD1 (5 bases). The CDR3 is 11 amino acids. V was cut by 6 bases and J by 11 bases, with 16 bases left in between. CDR1 and CDR2 (germline): SQVTM, ANQGSEA. CDR3 protein: CSVHPGGGAFF. The CDR3 DNA reads as TGCAGCGTCCACCCGGGCGGGGGGGCTTTCTTT.

This clonotype was seen once. This chain connects TRBV5-1 to TRBJ2-6; the match to TRBD1 covers 9 bases. This CDR3 has 18 residues. Losses at the gene ends were 1 base for V and 0 bases for J; bases not matched to a gene: 5. CDR1 is SGHRS, CDR2 YFSETQ, per germline. In nucleotides, the CDR3 is TGCGCCAGCAGCTTGCCGGGACAGGGTTTCTCTGGGGCCAACGTCCTGACTTTC. Protein product: CASSLPGQGFSGANVLTF.

The rearrangement links TRBV15 to TRBJ2-3, with D possibly being TRBD2 (6 bases). Germline CDR1 is LNHNV and CDR2 is YYDKDF (reference sequence). The CDR3 covers 15 residues. V was clipped by 0 bases and J by 6 bases, with 13 bases between them. The CDR3 coding sequence is TGTGCCACCAGCAGAGATCGGACTAACGGGGATACGCAGTATTTT. Translation: CATSRDRTNGDTQYF.

The chain recombines TRBV4-1 with TRBJ2-3; D is ambiguous. The CDR3 covers 14 residues. The germline V gene encodes CDR1 MGHRA and CDR2 YSYEKL. Trimming left V 7 bases short and J 1 base short, with 12 bases between. The CDR3 DNA is TGCGCCAGCAAGATGGTTGGGGGCACAGATACGCAGTATTTT. This gives the protein CASKMVGGTDTQYF.

The V and J genes are TRBV20-1 and TRBJ2-5; 7 bases align to TRBD1. The CDR3 consists of 13 residues. Germline V gene data show CDR1 as DFQATT and CDR2 as SNEGSKA (reference sequence). Trimming at V came to 6 bases and at J to 3 bases, leaving 7 bases not matched to a gene. The DNA for the CDR3 is TGCAGTGCCCAAGGACAGGCCAAAGAGACCCAGTACTTC. It is translated as CSAQGQAKETQYF.

CDR3 in amino acids: CATSGGPQLLIETQYF. CDR3 in DNA: TGTGCCACCAGCGGGGGACCCCAACTCCTGATAGAGACCCAGTACTTC. The rearrangement links TRBV15 to TRBJ2-5; the D gene could be TRBD1 or TRBD2 (5 bases each). CDR3 size: 16 residues. V was trimmed by 5 bases and J by 4 bases, leaving 20 bases between them. The germline CDR1 and CDR2 sequences are LNHNV and YYDKDF (reference sequence). The variable domain in full, with the rest retrieved from reference TRBV15 and TRBJ2-5, is DAMVIQNPRYQVTQFGKPVTLSCSQTLNHNVMYWYQQKSSQAPKLLFHYYDKDFNNEADTPDNFQSRRPNTSFCFLDIRSPGLGDTAMYLCATSGGPQLLIETQYFGPGTRLLVL.

The V gene is TRBV9, the J gene TRBJ1-1, with TRBD1 as a possible D gene (5 bases). Germline loops: CDR1 SGDLS, CDR2 YYNGEE. The V end was cut by 2 bases, the J end by 6 bases, with 11 bases between. The CDR3 has 13 amino acids. CDR3 protein: CASSVVGVSEAFF. CDR3 coding DNA: TGTGCCAGCAGCGTCGTGGGGGTATCTGAAGCTTTCTTT.

The chain joins TRBV20-1 to TRBJ2-2; 8 nucleotides agree with TRBD2. V was clipped by 4 bases and J by 0 bases; unmatched bases: 7. This CDR3 spans 16 amino acids. From germline, CDR1 is DFQATT and CDR2 SNEGSKA (reference sequence). CDR3 DNA sequence: TGCAGTGCTATCCGCGCTAGCGGGTCGAACACCGGGGAGCTGTTTTTT. Its protein product is CSAIRASGSNTGELFF.

The chain joins TRBV4-2 to TRBJ2-3; 16 bases map to TRBD2. The trim removed 2 bases at V and 4 bases at J, leaving 12 bases unmatched. CDR3 length: 20 residues. CDR1 LGHNA and CDR2 YNFKEQ come from the germline V gene. CDR3 sequence: CASSQPPGTSGGATADTQYF. CDR3 DNA: TGTGCCAGCAGCCAACCCCCCGGGACTAGCGGGGGGGCGACGGCAGATACGCAGTATTTT.

The gene calls are TRBV20-1 and TRBJ2-1; weak D call: TRBD1 (5 bases). Germline V lookup: CDR1 DFQATT, CDR2 SNEGSKA (reference sequence). The V and J ends lost 3 bases and 6 bases respectively, with 15 bases between them. This CDR3 contains 14 residues. DNA of the CDR3: TGCAGTGCTAGGAAGGCAGGGATAACCAATGAGCAGTTCTTC. As protein: CSARKAGITNEQFF.